This T cell receptor (beta chain) was retrieved from a study of blood T cell repertoires in COVID-19. Study information: T cells, B-cell-depleted T cells, or PBMCs provided the cDNA or gDNA that served as material.

TCRdb's copy holds only in-frame clones and misses some; the assay was immunoSEQ multiplex PCR. The profile shows around 76,000 clones, approximately 80% of them singletons. V was trimmed by 7 bases and J by 4 bases, leaving 18 bases between them. Germline CDR1 reads LNHDA; CDR2 reads SQIVND (reference sequence). The CDR3 length is 15 residues. The genes are TRBV19 and TRBJ2-3, with D possibly being TRBD2 (6 bases). Sequencing was done on a sample of peripheral blood. This receptor was taken from a man in his forties or fifties with COVID-19, enrolled during active disease. CDR3: CASTSGGRWSDTQYF. For the CDR3, the DNA is TGTGCCAGTACCTCCGGGGGACGTTGGTCAGATACGCAGTATTTT.